This T cell receptor (beta chain) stems from a study of identical twins. Concerning this clonotype itself: What it binds is unknown.

Study-wide results and limits: Findings came from cross-sectional statistics, without long-term follow-up of donors.

The CDR3 runs 14 residues. The J segment lost 1 base and the V segment lost 2 bases, leaving 2 bases of the junction unmatched. Per germline, CDR1 ENHRY and CDR2 SYGVKD. Each CDR3 protein gets one entry after TCRdb re-called the 5' RACE reads with MiXCR. The data show a few hundred thousand distinct CDR3 sequences, about a fifth seen once. Material: naive T cells sorted from blood. The gene calls are TRBV10-3 and TRBJ2-7; 7 nucleotides agree with TRBD2. This sequence was found in a man in his fifties or sixties in good health. CDR3 protein: CAISEGEGSYEQYF. The CDR3 DNA sequence: TGTGCCATCAGTGAGGGGGAGGGTTCCTACGAGCAGTACTTC.